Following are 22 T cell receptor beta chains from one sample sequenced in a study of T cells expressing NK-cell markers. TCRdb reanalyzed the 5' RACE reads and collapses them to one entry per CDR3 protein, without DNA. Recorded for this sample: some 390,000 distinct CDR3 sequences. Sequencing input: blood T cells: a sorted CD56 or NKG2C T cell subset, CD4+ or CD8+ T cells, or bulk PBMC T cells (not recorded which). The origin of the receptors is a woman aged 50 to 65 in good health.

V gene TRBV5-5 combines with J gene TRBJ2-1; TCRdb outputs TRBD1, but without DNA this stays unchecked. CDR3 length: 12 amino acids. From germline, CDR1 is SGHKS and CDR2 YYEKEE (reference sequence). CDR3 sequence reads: CASSYTGVGQFF.

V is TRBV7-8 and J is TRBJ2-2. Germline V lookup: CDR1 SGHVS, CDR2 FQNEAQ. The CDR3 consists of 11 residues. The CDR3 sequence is CATRQIGELFF.

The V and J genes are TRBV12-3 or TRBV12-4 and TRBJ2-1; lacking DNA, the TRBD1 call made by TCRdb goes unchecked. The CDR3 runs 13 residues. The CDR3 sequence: CASRPPELNEQFF.

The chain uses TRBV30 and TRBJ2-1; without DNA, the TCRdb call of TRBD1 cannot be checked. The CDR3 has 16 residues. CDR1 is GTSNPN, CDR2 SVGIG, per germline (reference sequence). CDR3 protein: CAWSVRAVSSYNEQFF.

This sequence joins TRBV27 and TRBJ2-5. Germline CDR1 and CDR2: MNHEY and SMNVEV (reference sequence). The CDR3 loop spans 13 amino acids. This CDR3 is CASRGVAQETQYF.

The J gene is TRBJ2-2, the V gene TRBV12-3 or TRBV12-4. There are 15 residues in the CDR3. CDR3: CASSPWTENTGELFF.

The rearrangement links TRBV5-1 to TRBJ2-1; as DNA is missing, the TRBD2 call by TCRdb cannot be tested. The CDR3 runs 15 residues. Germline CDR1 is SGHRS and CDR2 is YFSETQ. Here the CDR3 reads CASSPSFAEGREQFF.

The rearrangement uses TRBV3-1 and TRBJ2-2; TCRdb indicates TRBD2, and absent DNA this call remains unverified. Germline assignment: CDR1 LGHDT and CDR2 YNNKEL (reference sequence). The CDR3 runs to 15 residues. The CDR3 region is CASSQGGGRTGELFF.

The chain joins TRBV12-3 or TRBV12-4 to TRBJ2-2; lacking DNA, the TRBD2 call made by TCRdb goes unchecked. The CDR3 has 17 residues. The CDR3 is CASRQGTSETYTGELFF.

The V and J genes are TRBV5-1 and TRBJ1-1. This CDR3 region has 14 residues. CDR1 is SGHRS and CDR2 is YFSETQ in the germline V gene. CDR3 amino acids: CASSPTRDWTEAFF.

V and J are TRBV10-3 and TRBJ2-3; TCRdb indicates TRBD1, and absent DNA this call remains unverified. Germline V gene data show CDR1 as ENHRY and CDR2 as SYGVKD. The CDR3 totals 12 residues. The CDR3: CAVSGTTDTQYF.

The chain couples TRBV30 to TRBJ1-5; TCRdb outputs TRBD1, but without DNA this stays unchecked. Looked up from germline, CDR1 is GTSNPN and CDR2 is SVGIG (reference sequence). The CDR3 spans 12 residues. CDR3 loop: CAWSEPRQPQHF.

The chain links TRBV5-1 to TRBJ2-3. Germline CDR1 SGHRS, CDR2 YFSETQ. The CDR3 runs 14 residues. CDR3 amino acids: CASSLAAQLDTQYF.

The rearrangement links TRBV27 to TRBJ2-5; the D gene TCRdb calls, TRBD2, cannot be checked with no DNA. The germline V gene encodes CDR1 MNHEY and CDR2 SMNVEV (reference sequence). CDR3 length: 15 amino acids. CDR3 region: CASRGEGDWEETQYF.

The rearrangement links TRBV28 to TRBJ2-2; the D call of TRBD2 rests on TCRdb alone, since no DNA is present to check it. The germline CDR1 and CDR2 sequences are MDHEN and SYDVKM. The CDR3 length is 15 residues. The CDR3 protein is CASSSGTHGNGELFF.

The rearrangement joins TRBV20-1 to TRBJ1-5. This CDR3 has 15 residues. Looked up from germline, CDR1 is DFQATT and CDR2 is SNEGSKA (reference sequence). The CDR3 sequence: CSARDPGGMNQPQHF.

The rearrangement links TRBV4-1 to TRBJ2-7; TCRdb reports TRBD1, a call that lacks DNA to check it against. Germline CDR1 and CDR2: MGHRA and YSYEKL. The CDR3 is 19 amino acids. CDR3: CASSRHGGQVLAGVYEQYF.

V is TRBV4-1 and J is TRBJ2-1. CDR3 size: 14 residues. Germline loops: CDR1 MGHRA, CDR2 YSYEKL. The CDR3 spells CASSQINNYDEQFF.

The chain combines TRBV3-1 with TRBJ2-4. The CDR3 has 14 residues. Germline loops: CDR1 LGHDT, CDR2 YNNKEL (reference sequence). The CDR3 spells CASSQDLVAGIQYF.

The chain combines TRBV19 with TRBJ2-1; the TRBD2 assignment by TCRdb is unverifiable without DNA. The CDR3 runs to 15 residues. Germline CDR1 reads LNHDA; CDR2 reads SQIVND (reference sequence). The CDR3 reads CASRIDSGVYNEQFF.

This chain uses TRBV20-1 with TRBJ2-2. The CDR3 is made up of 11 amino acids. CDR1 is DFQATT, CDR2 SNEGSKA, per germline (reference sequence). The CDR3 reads CSALEFGELFF.

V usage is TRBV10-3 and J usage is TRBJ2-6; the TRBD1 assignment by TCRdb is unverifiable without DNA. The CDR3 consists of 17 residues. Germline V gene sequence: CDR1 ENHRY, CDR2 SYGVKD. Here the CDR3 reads CAIRETNRVPGANVLTF.